Presented here are 9 T cell receptor beta chains from one specimen sequenced in a study of T cell changes during pregnancy in multiple sclerosis. Repertoires were generated with immunoSEQ multiplex PCR, while TCRdb's copy carries only in-frame clones and drops some. Of about 120,000 clones in the sample, about 93% are singletons; the top ten hold roughly 6%. The specimen was peripheral blood, collected before pregnancy. The receptors originated from a female donor with multiple sclerosis, enrolled in a pregnancy study.

This chain's CDR3 is CASSSRQGHTQYF. The CDR3 DNA is TGCGCCAGCAGCTCTAGACAGGGCCATACGCAGTATTTT. The chain links TRBV5-1 to TRBJ2-3, with 7 positions matching TRBD1. Germline CDR1 SGHRS, CDR2 YFSETQ. The CDR3 has 13 residues. V trimming: 3 bases; J trimming: 7 bases; junction bases outside the gene matches: 5.

The chain couples TRBV5-6 to TRBJ2-3; 7 positions agree with TRBD2. The CDR3 consists of 13 residues. Trimming removed 4 bases from V and 6 bases from J; junction bases left unmatched: 5. Germline lookup yields CDR1 SGHDT and CDR2 YYEEEE. The CDR3 sequence is CASSGRGLDTQYF. The CDR3 coding sequence is TGTGCCAGCAGCGGGAGGGGTCTTGATACGCAGTATTTT.

The rearrangement uses TRBV7-9 and TRBJ1-2; TRBD1 agrees at 11 bases. Germline V gene sequence: CDR1 SEHNR, CDR2 FQNEAQ (reference sequence). Trimming removed 1 base from V and 8 bases from J; junction bases left unmatched: 9. The CDR3 is made up of 16 amino acids. CDR3 nucleotides: TGTGCCAGCAGCTTAGAAGAATGGACAGGGGGCGACGGCTACACCTTC. This translates into CASSLEEWTGGDGYTF. Together with reference TRBV7-9 and TRBJ1-2, the CDR3 gives the full variable domain: DTGVSQNPRHKITKRGQNVTFRCDPISEHNRLYWYRQTLGQGPEFLTYFQNEAQLEKSRLLSDRFSAERPKGSFSTLEIQRTEQGDSAMYLCASSLEEWTGGDGYTFGSGTRLTVV.

This chain uses TRBV6-5 with TRBJ1-5; TRBD1 matches 7 bases. Germline assignment: CDR1 MNHEY and CDR2 SVGAGI. V shed 4 bases and J 1 base; nucleotides not matched to a gene: 4. The CDR3 covers 15 residues. The CDR3 DNA reads TGTGCCAGCAGTTCCGACAGGGAAAGCAATCAGCCCCAGCATTTT. It encodes CASSSDRESNQPQHF.

This clone was observed once. The V call is TRBV5-4, the J call TRBJ1-1, with TRBD1 identical over 7 bases. V lost 4 bases and J lost 5; bases outside the gene matches: 11. Germline CDR1 is SGHNT and CDR2 is YYREEE (reference sequence). This CDR3 has 15 residues. The CDR3 region is CASSPLQGMGTEAFF. The CDR3 coding sequence is TGTGCCAGCAGCCCACTACAGGGGATGGGGACTGAAGCTTTCTTT.

V is TRBV19 and J is TRBJ2-1, with TRBD2 matching 13 bases. Germline V gives CDR1 LNHDA, CDR2 SQIVND (reference sequence). With 0 bases clipped from V and 3 bases from J, the junction kept 2 bases outside the gene matches. The CDR3 extends over 17 amino acids. CDR3 coding DNA: TGTGCCAGTAGTATAGATCGACTAGCGGGGGGCTACAATGAGCAGTTCTTC. It translates to CASSIDRLAGGYNEQFF.

The J gene is TRBJ2-1, the V gene TRBV9, with D perhaps matching TRBD1 (5 bases). Per germline, CDR1 SGDLS and CDR2 YYNGEE. Trimming shortened V by 3 bases and J by 8 bases, and 18 bases separated the two germline ends. The CDR3 has 15 amino acids. CDR3 nucleotide sequence: TGTGCCAGCAGCGGAGCGCCTTGGTGGGGCGATGAGCAGTTCTTC. Residues: CASSGAPWWGDEQFF. The variable domain in full, with the rest retrieved from reference TRBV9 and TRBJ2-1, is DSGVTQTPKHLITATGQRVTLRCSPRSGDLSVYWYQQSLDQGLQFLIQYYNGEERAKGNILERFSAQQFPDLHSELNLSSLELGDSALYFCASSGAPWWGDEQFFGPGTRLTVL.

This clone showed up just once. This chain links TRBV19 with TRBJ2-2; 12 nucleotides match TRBD2. CDR3 size: 16 residues. Trimming took 5 bases from V and 4 from J; bases not matched to a gene: 5. CDR1 is LNHDA and CDR2 is SQIVND in the germline V gene (reference sequence). CDR3 nucleotide sequence: TGTGCCAGTAGTGATCCTAGCGGGGGGGGCACCGGGGAGCTGTTTTTT. It is translated as CASSDPSGGGTGELFF.

The rearrangement links TRBV6-5 to TRBJ2-7, with D tentatively TRBD1 (5 bases). Germline CDR1 MNHEY, CDR2 SVGAGI. Trimming stripped 6 bases from V and 0 bases from J, with 9 bases between. This CDR3 comprises 13 residues. Written as DNA, the CDR3 is TGTGCCAGCAGAACAGGAGCCTCCTACGAGCAGTACTTC. This encodes CASRTGASYEQYF.